This TCR beta chain was captured in a study of naive and memory T cell subsets. Two oligonucleotides, mixed equimolar, formed the beta constant-region primer covering TRBC1 and TRBC2. Nested alpha and beta constant-region primers with the SP2 primer drove four PCR rounds on ligated cDNA. TCRdb re-derived calls from the UMI-ligation and nested PCR reads in MiXCR, one entry per CDR3 protein. Found here are around 29,000 distinct CDR3 sequences, about a fifth of them singletons; the top ten hold 3.4%. The CDR3 spans 14 residues. The trim removed 7 bases at V and 2 bases at J, leaving 5 bases unmatched. The germline CDR1 and CDR2 sequences are MDHEN and SYDVKM. This clonotype turned up a few times.

This clonotype was obtained from a human donor in good health. V and J are TRBV28 and TRBJ2-1, with TRBD1 matching 7 bases. Sample: effector memory CD4+ T cells from blood. The sample's subset: effector memory, CD45RA- CD27-. CDR3 region: CASKTRGPYNEQFF. The CDR3 DNA follows: TGTGCCAGCAAGACAAGGGGGCCCTACAATGAGCAGTTCTTC.